This record looks at one TCR beta chain sequence and its context. The length of the CDR3 is 11 residues. Between the trimmed V and J ends, which lost 9 bases and 4 bases, there was a span of 9 bases. Germline CDR1 and CDR2: KGHSH and LQKENI. Original data processing: Reference gene primer amplification in the assay estimated nucleated cell counts. Produced via immunoSEQ multiplex PCR; TCRdb's table is partial and in-frame only. V, J and clone size are those of that table, while D and trimming were read from the DNA. The sample consists of about 68,000 clones, roughly 80% of them appearing once. The data were taken from a study of blood T cell repertoires in COVID-19. Whole-study context: Samples of COVID-19 (acute and convalescent) were obtained from the United States, Italy and Spain. T cells, B-cell-depleted T cells, or PBMCs provided the cDNA or gDNA that served as material.

This sequence was found in a human donor in a cohort sampled during active COVID-19. The chain uses TRBV18 and TRBJ2-5; D might be TRBD1 (6 bases). Sequenced material: peripheral blood. CDR3 coding DNA: TGTGCCAGTCGAGGGGGAGAGACCCAGTACTTC. It specifies CASRGGETQYF. Using reference TRBV18 and TRBJ2-5 for the parts outside the CDR3, the full variable domain is NAGVMQNPRHLVRRRGQEARLRCSPMKGHSHVYWYRQLPEEGLKFMVYLQKENIIDESGMPKERFSAEFPKEGPSILRIQQVVRGDSAAYFCASRGGETQYFGPGTRLLVL.